The clone carrying this TCR beta chain was seen a handful of times. The target antigen is unknown. Antiretroviral therapy had run roughly three months, about 14 weeks, before follow-up blood collection. The repertoire came from unfractionated whole blood and reflected all unsorted peripheral T cells. The data are from a study of HIV-infected patients and healthy controls. Notes on the study in general: During therapy, HIV-associated CDR3s fell significantly in frequency, while CMV-associated CDR3s did not change significantly. A major limitation was that merely sixteen HIV-infected individuals were processed.

Alpha and beta constant-region primers primed reverse transcription of approximately 460 ng RNA. Separate chain-specific third strand synthesis with multiplexing indices produced the alpha and beta libraries. MiXCR, run by TCRdb on the 5' RACE reads, gives a single entry per CDR3 protein. This sample yields more than 15,000 distinct CDR3 sequences, of which about 8.5% are seen a single time; around 20% belongs to the top ten. With V trimmed by 4 bases and J by 6 bases, 9 bases remained unmatched. In germline, CDR1 is MDHEN, CDR2 SYDVKM. The CDR3 covers 15 residues. The receptor comes from an adult with HIV infection. Sequenced here: blood, sampled during antiretroviral therapy. This sequence joins TRBV28 and TRBJ2-5; 9 bases agree with TRBD1. The CDR3 coding sequence is TGTGCCAGCAGTTCTACCGGGACAGGGCTCCAGACCCAGTACTTC. Translation: CASSSTGTGLQTQYF. Full variable domain (remainder filled in from reference TRBV28 and TRBJ2-5): DVKVTQSSRYLVKRTGEKVFLECVQDMDHENMFWYRQDPGLGLRLIYFSYDVKMKEKGDIPEGYSVSREKKERFSLILESASTNQTSMYLCASSSTGTGLQTQYFGPGTRLLVL.